A selection of T cell receptor beta chains follows, all from one sample in a study of T cells in Graves' hyperthyroidism and ophthalmopathy. TCRdb reprocessed the multiplex PCR reads with MiXCR, giving one entry per CDR3 protein. Among fewer than 350,000 distinct CDR3 sequences listed, 21% were seen once. The material sequenced was blood. These receptor sequences come from a woman in her 50s with Graves' hyperthyroidism. CDR3s include the opening cysteine and the closing phenylalanine or tryptophan. The D gene is left open where the match is weak. Clone size is shown for a subset of rows, as once, few, many or a class of expanded clone.

. TRBJ2-5 few TRBV28 16 CASSLGAGSDQETQYF TGTGCCAGCAGTTTGGGGGCGGGGTCAGACCAAGAGACCCAGTACTTC
. TRBJ2-5 few TRBV10-2 10 CASPMETQYF TGCGCCAGCCCCATGGAGACCCAGTACTTC
TRBD2 TRBJ2-3 many TRBV6-2/TRBV6-3 18 CASSWGTSGATRTDTQYF TGTGCCAGCAGTTGGGGGACTAGCGGGGCCACTCGCACAGATACGCAGTATTTT
TRBD1 TRBJ1-2 . TRBV6-5 15 CASSSRDRDVYGYTF TGTGCCAGCAGTTCCCGGGACAGGGACGTCTATGGCTACACCTTC
TRBD1 TRBJ2-5 . TRBV20-1 15 CSARGDRGKEETQYF TGCAGTGCTAGAGGCGACAGGGGGAAAGAAGAGACCCAGTACTTC
. TRBJ1-1 many TRBV7-2 13 CASSSLSNTEAFF TGTGCCAGCAGCTCCCTTTCGAACACTGAAGCTTTCTTT
. TRBJ1-1 many TRBV7-8 14 CASSLRGARTEAFF TGTGCCAGCAGCTTAAGAGGTGCTCGGACTGAAGCTTTCTTT
. TRBJ2-7 many TRBV27 13 CASGYRATYEQYF TGTGCCAGCGGATACAGGGCGACCTACGAGCAGTACTTC
. TRBJ1-5 many TRBV18 13 CASSPQGNQPQHF TGTGCCAGCTCACCCCAGGGCAATCAGCCCCAGCATTTT
. TRBJ1-2 . TRBV4-2 19 CASSQGHRQDPPDLYGYTF TGTGCCAGCAGCCAAGGGCACAGGCAGGATCCACCCGACCTCTATGGCTACACCTTC
TRBD2 TRBJ2-1 . TRBV11-2 15 CASSMTSNGFDEQFF TGTGCCAGCAGCATGACTAGCAACGGATTCGATGAGCAGTTCTTC
. TRBJ2-1 many TRBV3-1 11 CASRQMNEQFF TGTGCCAGCAGGCAGATGAACGAGCAGTTCTTC
. TRBJ2-6 . TRBV19 15 CASSNPGSGANVLTF TGTGCCAGTAGTAACCCAGGGTCTGGGGCCAACGTCCTGACTTTC